Below are 28 T cell receptor beta chains sequenced from a single sample in a study of response to subunit inactivated influenza vaccine. TCRdb fed the RT-PCR reads into MiXCR, producing one record per CDR3 protein. In the table there are 290,000 or so distinct CDR3 sequences, approximately 21% of which are singletons. The specimen comprised PBMCs from blood, sampled less than 22 months after vaccination. Receptors were obtained from a man in his fifties or sixties who received an inactivated influenza vaccine.

The chain is built from TRBV10-3 and TRBJ1-1; D gene uncertain. CDR3 length: 14 residues. The V end was cut by 3 bases, the J end by 4 bases, with 12 bases between. The germline V gene has CDR1 ENHRY and CDR2 SYGVKD. This CDR3 is CAISEVVGGTEAFF. Here the CDR3 DNA reads TGTGCCATCAGTGAAGTCGTGGGAGGCACTGAAGCTTTCTTT.

The V and J genes are TRBV14 and TRBJ2-5, with D possibly matching TRBD2 (6 bases). The CDR3 totals 18 residues. The germline V and J ends were trimmed by 0 bases and 5 bases, with 22 bases remaining between them. Looked up from germline, CDR1 is SGHDN and CDR2 is FVKESK. CDR3 sequence: CASSQDRRAGSFGETQYF. The CDR3 DNA is TGTGCCAGCAGCCAAGATCGGAGGGCAGGGTCCTTCGGGGAGACCCAGTACTTC. The full variable domain, its missing parts supplied by reference TRBV14 and TRBJ2-5, is EAGVTQFPSHSVIEKGQTVTLRCDPISGHDNLYWYRRVMGKEIKFLLHFVKESKQDESGMPNNRFLAERTGGTYSTLKVQPAELEDSGVYFCASSQDRRAGSFGETQYFGPGTRLLVL.

The chain is built from TRBV27 and TRBJ2-7; a possible D gene is TRBD2 (6 bases). Trimming left V 0 bases short and J 3 bases short, with 12 bases between. The CDR3 totals 15 residues. The germline V gene has CDR1 MNHEY and CDR2 SMNVEV (reference sequence). Here the CDR3 DNA reads TGTGCCAGCAGTTTATCCGGGACTTCCTTCTACGAGCAGTACTTC. This codes for CASSLSGTSFYEQYF.

This chain links TRBV28 with TRBJ1-5; D is unresolved. The V gene lost 2 bases and the J gene lost 7 bases, with 12 bases spanning the gap. Germline CDR1 is MDHEN and CDR2 is SYDVKM. CDR3 length: 14 residues. The DNA for the CDR3 is TGTGCCAGCAGTTTACGAGATCTTCGACAGCCCCAGCATTTT. Translation: CASSLRDLRQPQHF.

In this sample, this clonotype turned up a few times. The chain links TRBV11-2 to TRBJ2-3, with TRBD2 matching 10 bases. V lost 6 bases and J lost 3; bases outside the gene matches: 6. Germline V gene lookup returns CDR1 SGHAT and CDR2 FQNNGV. The length of the CDR3 is 15 residues. The CDR3 DNA sequence: TGTGCCAGCAGTCCGAGCGGGAGGGGGACAGATACGCAGTATTTT. Translated: CASSPSGRGTDTQYF.

The chain links TRBV20-1 to TRBJ1-1, with TRBD1 matching 7 bases. Trimming removed 0 bases from V and 6 bases from J; junction bases left unmatched: 7. Germline CDR1 and CDR2: DFQATT and SNEGSKA (reference sequence). The CDR3 is 14 residues long. The CDR3 region is CSARDLKQGPEAFF. In nucleotides, the CDR3 is TGCAGTGCTAGAGACCTTAAACAGGGGCCTGAAGCTTTCTTT.

This clonotype was recorded many times. The chain is built from TRBV2 and TRBJ1-2; D remains unclear. Trimming shortened V by 6 bases and J by 0 bases, and 14 bases separated the two germline ends. Germline V lookup: CDR1 SNHLY, CDR2 FYNNEI. This CDR3 comprises 15 residues. The CDR3 reads CASSRSNPTNYGYTF. CDR3 in DNA: TGTGCCAGCAGCCGAAGCAACCCCACTAACTATGGCTACACCTTC.

This chain joins TRBV12-3 or TRBV12-4 and TRBJ1-5, with a weak D call TRBD1 (6 bases). V was cut by 6 bases and J by 0 bases, with 24 bases left in between. CDR3 length: 19 amino acids. CDR3 coding DNA: TGTGCCAGCAGACGCCACGGCAGGGGCCTGCTTTATAGCAATCAGCCCCAGCATTTT. Translation: CASRRHGRGLLYSNQPQHF.

V usage is TRBV20-1 and J usage is TRBJ1-4; D remains ambiguous. CDR1 and CDR2 from the germline V gene are DFQATT and SNEGSKA (reference sequence). The CDR3 spans 11 residues. Trimming removed 2 bases from V and 7 bases from J, with 5 bases in between. CDR3 coding DNA: TGCAGTGCTAGAACGAGTGAAAAACTGTTTTTT. Translated, it gives CSARTSEKLFF.

This clonotype has only a few counts. V is TRBV12-3 or TRBV12-4 and J is TRBJ1-1, with D possibly TRBD1 on 5 matching bases. The CDR3 runs 14 residues. Trimming left V 7 bases short and J 0 bases short, with 12 bases between. In nucleotides, the CDR3 is TGTGCCAGCACCCAGGGCTTTATGAACACTGAAGCTTTCTTT. Amino acid sequence: CASTQGFMNTEAFF.

The genes are TRBV5-1 and TRBJ1-6; 7 nucleotides agree with TRBD1. The germline gives CDR1 SGHRS, CDR2 YFSETQ. The CDR3 extends over 13 amino acids. Trimming took 7 bases from V and 7 from J; bases not matched to a gene: 5. CDR3 coding DNA: TGCGCCAGCCGGGACAGCCCGAATTCACCCCTCCACTTT. Its protein is CASRDSPNSPLHF.

The CDR3 DNA is TGCAGCGTTGAAGATGGTTTGGGGGGGGGCACTGAAGCTTTCTTT. Its translation is CSVEDGLGGGTEAFF. This chain uses TRBV29-1 with TRBJ1-1, with D perhaps TRBD1 (5 bases). V lost 0 bases and J lost 4, with 15 bases in between. From germline, CDR1 is SQVTM and CDR2 ANQGSEA. The length of the CDR3 is 15 residues.

This clonotype showed up just once. The rearrangement joins TRBV4-2 to TRBJ1-2; no reliable D call. The CDR3 is made up of 14 amino acids. Looked up from germline, CDR1 is LGHNA and CDR2 is YNFKEQ. V was clipped by 1 base and J by 4 bases, with 10 bases between them. As DNA, the CDR3 is TGTGCCAGCAGCCAAGCAGGCGATATCTATGGCTACACCTTC. This codes for CASSQAGDIYGYTF.

The chain joins TRBV4-3 to TRBJ2-4; TRBD1 might be the D (6 bases). With 0 bases removed from V and 4 bases from J, the gap between germline ends came to 22 bases. Germline lookup yields CDR1 LGHNA and CDR2 YSLEER. This CDR3 has 19 amino acids. The CDR3 loop reads CASSQEWVTGDTRKNIQYF. CDR3 bases: TGCGCCAGCAGCCAAGAATGGGTGACAGGTGATACTAGAAAAAACATTCAGTACTTC.

J is TRBJ2-3 and V is TRBV4-3; maybe TRBD2 (6 bases). The germline gives CDR1 LGHNA, CDR2 YSLEER. The germline V and J ends were trimmed by 0 bases and 1 base, with 8 bases remaining between them. The CDR3 consists of 15 residues. CDR3 bases: TGCGCCAGCAGCCAAGATGAGCGGGGCACAGATACGCAGTATTTT. It codes for CASSQDERGTDTQYF.

The J gene is TRBJ2-1, the V gene TRBV7-2; the D is unclear. Looked up from germline, CDR1 is SGHTA and CDR2 is FQGNSA. The ends were cut back, 1 base at V and 3 bases at J, with 7 bases in the middle. The CDR3 spans 14 residues. CDR3 protein: CASSLGSIYNEQFF. As DNA, the CDR3 is TGTGCCAGCAGCTTAGGTTCCATCTACAATGAGCAGTTCTTC. Full variable domain (remainder filled in from reference TRBV7-2 and TRBJ2-1): GAGVSQSPSNKVTEKGKDVELRCDPISGHTALYWYRQSLGQGLEFLIYFQGNSAPDKSGLPSDRFSAERTGGSVSTLTIQRTQQEDSAVYLCASSLGSIYNEQFFGPGTRLTVL.

The chain carries TRBV29-1 and TRBJ1-1; 9 nucleotides align to TRBD1. CDR3 length: 14 amino acids. CDR1 and CDR2 from the germline V gene are SQVTM and ANQGSEA. J was trimmed by 1 base and V by 8 bases; bases with no gene match: 8. CDR3 DNA sequence: TGCAGCACAGTACAGGGGGCACGGAACACTGAAGCTTTCTTT. Its protein is CSTVQGARNTEAFF.

The V and J genes are TRBV2 and TRBJ1-4; no firm D call. This CDR3 comprises 12 residues. The V and J ends lost 5 bases and 10 bases respectively, with 11 bases between them. Germline V gene data show CDR1 as SNHLY and CDR2 as FYNNEI. For the CDR3, the DNA is TGTGCCAGCAGTCCTGTGCGGGGAAAACTGTTTTTT. Translation gives CASSPVRGKLFF.

The chain carries TRBV29-1 and TRBJ2-1, with D possibly matching TRBD1 (6 bases). V was cut by 8 bases and J by 8 bases, with 13 bases left in between. CDR3 length equals 11 residues. Germline V gene data show CDR1 as SQVTM and CDR2 as ANQGSEA. CDR3 bases: TGCAGCATCTACAGGGTTGATGAGCAGTTCTTC. It is translated as CSIYRVDEQFF.

The rearrangement joins TRBV6-2 or TRBV6-3 to TRBJ2-5; 8 positions agree with TRBD2. CDR3 length: 16 residues. V lost 6 bases to trimming and J lost 2 bases; unmatched junction nucleotides: 11. Germline CDR1 is MNHEY and CDR2 is SVGEGT. The CDR3 nucleotides read TGTGCCAGCAGCGGGACTAGACACAGAACACAAGAGACCCAGTACTTC. It encodes CASSGTRHRTQETQYF.

In its sample, this clonotype was seen a few times. V usage is TRBV11-2 and J usage is TRBJ1-1; TRBD1 agrees at 7 bases. Germline assignment: CDR1 SGHAT and CDR2 FQNNGV. The trim removed 0 bases at V and 11 bases at J, leaving 6 bases unmatched. This CDR3 comprises 13 residues. This CDR3 reads CASSLEGGSGAFF. CDR3 DNA: TGTGCCAGCAGCTTAGAAGGGGGCTCCGGCGCTTTCTTT.

This chain uses TRBV2 with TRBJ2-3; 7 nucleotides match TRBD2. Germline V gene lookup returns CDR1 SNHLY and CDR2 FYNNEI. The CDR3 length is 14 residues. V was pared by 4 bases and J by 8 bases, with 9 bases of the junction left unmatched. The CDR3 nucleotides read TGTGCCAGCAGTGCCGGACTAGACCCCGGTACGCAGTATTTT. Its translation is CASSAGLDPGTQYF.

This clonotype appeared a few times. The chain combines TRBV20-1 with TRBJ1-6; the D is unclear. This CDR3 is 13 amino acids long. Germline lookup yields CDR1 DFQATT and CDR2 SNEGSKA (reference sequence). V lost 3 bases and J 5 bases, leaving 8 bases between the germline ends. The CDR3 region is CSASPVDNSPLHF. CDR3 DNA: TGCAGTGCTAGCCCGGTCGATAATTCACCCCTCCACTTT.

The rearrangement joins TRBV5-1 to TRBJ2-7; TRBD1 aligns across 9 bases. J lost 7 bases, V lost 5 bases, and 10 bases had no gene match. Germline values: CDR1 SGHRS, CDR2 YFSETQ. The CDR3 sequence is 14 residues long. The CDR3 nucleotides are TGCGCCAGCAGTCGGGACAGGGCGAGCAGTGAGCAGTACTTC. This codes for CASSRDRASSEQYF.

This clonotype occurred once. The CDR3 sequence: CSAEGTVAALGNQPQHF. The CDR3 nucleotides read TGCAGTGCTGAAGGGACAGTCGCCGCGCTTGGCAATCAGCCCCAGCATTTT. V is TRBV20-1 and J is TRBJ1-5; 7 nucleotides align to TRBD1. Germline V lookup: CDR1 DFQATT, CDR2 SNEGSKA (reference sequence). This CDR3 contains 17 residues. V dropped 5 bases and J dropped 2; count of bases not matched to a gene: 15.

The chain links TRBV10-3 to TRBJ2-3; 8 nucleotides align to TRBD1. This CDR3 has 15 residues. Germline CDR1 ENHRY, CDR2 SYGVKD. J was trimmed by 2 bases and V by 6 bases; bases with no gene match: 7. The CDR3 here is CAIRADRGNTDTQYF. DNA of the CDR3: TGTGCCATCAGAGCCGACAGGGGAAACACAGATACGCAGTATTTT.

The V call is TRBV6-5, the J call TRBJ1-2; D is ambiguous. This CDR3 is built from 15 residues. The V gene's germline CDR1 is MNHEY and CDR2 SVGAGI. V lost 2 bases and J lost 4, with 14 bases in between. The CDR3 DNA sequence: TGTGCCAGCAGTTACGAGTCAGGACCTGTCTATGGCTACACCTTC. Amino acids: CASSYESGPVYGYTF.

The gene calls are TRBV12-3 or TRBV12-4 and TRBJ2-7; TRBD2 might be the D (5 bases). The CDR3 runs to 13 residues. Deletions cut 8 bases from V and 0 bases from J, with 11 bases between. The CDR3 DNA follows: TGTGCCAGCGGCCAAGGGAGCTCCTACGAGCAGTACTTC. The encoded protein is CASGQGSSYEQYF.